Each of the 24 T cell receptor beta chains below was sequenced from the same sample in a study of cytomegalovirus exposure and HLA in healthy donors. A multiplex PCR was run with 60 Vbeta primers and 13 Jbeta primers. TCRdb's table, derived via immunoSEQ multiplex PCR, lists solely in-frame clones and lacks some. Here the sample spans approximately 180,000 clones, 84% being singletons. Sequencing used PBMCs. These receptors were taken from a young man in good health and CMV-seronegative.

V and J are TRBV11-1 and TRBJ2-5; 10 positions agree with TRBD2. CDR1 SGHAT and CDR2 FQDESV come from the germline V gene (reference sequence). The CDR3 spans 16 residues. Trimming took 2 bases from V and 5 from J; bases not matched to a gene: 8. The CDR3 nucleotides read TGTGCCAGCAGCTTATCAACAGCGGGAGGGAGCGAGACCCAGTACTTC. Translating gives CASSLSTAGGSETQYF.

This chain uses TRBV6-1 with TRBJ2-5; weak D call: TRBD2 (7 bases). This CDR3 has 13 amino acids. Germline loops: CDR1 MNHNS, CDR2 SASEGT. Trimming left V 6 bases short and J 5 bases short, with 13 bases between. The CDR3 region has the DNA TGTGCCAGCAGCCCGGGGGGCGGGGAGACCCAGTACTTC. It codes for CASSPGGGETQYF.

The chain has TRBV5-4 and TRBJ2-5, with D possibly matching TRBD2 (5 bases). V was clipped by 0 bases and J by 5 bases, with 14 bases between them. The CDR3 covers 15 residues. CDR1 and CDR2 from the germline V gene are SGHNT and YYREEE (reference sequence). CDR3 region: CASSLASGEPETQYF. CDR3 DNA sequence: TGTGCCAGCAGCTTGGCTTCCGGGGAACCCGAGACCCAGTACTTC.

The rearrangement joins TRBV9 to TRBJ2-7; TRBD1 might be the D (6 bases). Germline V gives CDR1 SGDLS, CDR2 YYNGEE. This CDR3 region has 15 residues. Trimming removed 0 bases from V and 0 bases from J, with 10 bases in between. The CDR3 here is CASSVGPDSSYEQYF. The CDR3 DNA reads TGTGCCAGCAGCGTAGGTCCGGACAGCTCCTACGAGCAGTACTTC.

The chain has TRBV4-1 and TRBJ2-2, with D possibly matching TRBD2 (5 bases). The CDR3 runs 13 residues. CDR1 and CDR2 (germline): MGHRA, YSYEKL. V was cut by 4 bases and J by 7 bases, with 10 bases left in between. The CDR3 DNA is TGCGCCAGCAGCCCGGGGTATGGCGGGGAGCTGTTTTTT. Protein: CASSPGYGGELFF.

The CDR3 sequence is CASSVCAGLSNQPQHF. In DNA, the CDR3 is TGCGCCAGCAGTGTCTGTGCAGGGTTAAGCAATCAGCCCCAGCATTTT. V usage is TRBV10-1 and J usage is TRBJ1-5; D is perhaps TRBD1 (5 bases). The CDR3 consists of 16 residues. Deletions cut 4 bases from V and 1 base from J, with 14 bases between. Germline V lookup: CDR1 WNHNN, CDR2 SYGVQD (reference sequence).

V usage is TRBV5-1 and J usage is TRBJ2-1; maybe TRBD2 (5 bases). V was cut by 1 base and J by 7 bases, with 18 bases left in between. This CDR3 comprises 16 residues. Germline values: CDR1 SGHRS, CDR2 YFSETQ. The CDR3, as DNA: TGCGCCAGCAGCTTGATTCGGGGAACCTACGGGAATGAGCAGTTCTTC. Amino acid sequence: CASSLIRGTYGNEQFF.

This clone was observed a few times. CDR3 nucleotides: TGTGCCATCAGTGTGGAGGGGTTCGGTGAAGCTTTCTTT. Its translation: CAISVEGFGEAFF. The V gene is TRBV10-3, the J gene TRBJ1-1; the D gene is possibly TRBD1 (5 bases). This CDR3 is built from 13 residues. The germline V gene encodes CDR1 ENHRY and CDR2 SYGVKD. Trimming took off 4 bases at V and 7 bases at J, with 13 bases between the two ends.

The chain combines TRBV28 with TRBJ1-2; maybe TRBD1 (6 bases). Germline V gene lookup returns CDR1 MDHEN and CDR2 SYDVKM. The CDR3 consists of 11 residues. Trimming took off 5 bases at V and 8 bases at J, with 9 bases between the two ends. CDR3 sequence reads: CASSDQGGYTF. The CDR3 nucleotides are TGTGCCAGCAGTGATCAGGGGGGCTACACCTTC.

Of note for this clone: One end of the junction is discordant with germline, which a read error may explain. The chain links TRBV7-9 to TRBJ1-1; D unclear. CDR3 size: 12 residues. The V gene's germline CDR1 is SEHNR and CDR2 FQNEAQ (reference sequence). The CDR3 protein is CSSSLIGSEAFF. CDR3 sequence (DNA): TGTTCCAGCAGCTTGATCGGGTCTGAAGCTTTCTTT.

The gene calls are TRBV28 and TRBJ2-3, with 9 bases matching TRBD1. The junction had 4 bases not matched to a gene; V was cut back by 2 bases and J by 4 bases. In germline, CDR1 is MDHEN, CDR2 SYDVKM. The CDR3 is 15 residues long. The CDR3 DNA is TGTGCCAGCAGTTTAGGGACAGGGATATCAGATACGCAGTATTTT. As protein: CASSLGTGISDTQYF.

The chain employs TRBV18 and TRBJ1-5, with D maybe TRBD1 (6 bases). Trimming pared 3 bases from V and 6 bases from J, leaving 15 bases between. From germline, CDR1 is KGHSH and CDR2 LQKENI. The CDR3 contains 15 residues. CDR3 nucleotide sequence: TGTGCCAGCTCACCCACCTCAGGGGAAAGTCAGCCCCAGCATTTT. Protein sequence: CASSPTSGESQPQHF.

The chain carries TRBV7-3 and TRBJ1-1; D may be TRBD1 (6 bases). Trimming took off 3 bases at V and 1 base at J, with 6 bases between the two ends. This CDR3 has 13 residues. Germline values: CDR1 SGHTA, CDR2 FQGTGA. CDR3 sequence: CASSLTGNTEAFF. The CDR3 nucleotides are TGTGCCAGCAGCTTGACAGGGAACACTGAAGCTTTCTTT.

The genes are TRBV6-5 and TRBJ1-1; weak D call: TRBD1 (6 bases). V lost 4 bases and J lost 3, with 15 bases in between. CDR3 length: 15 residues. Looked up from germline, CDR1 is MNHEY and CDR2 is SVGAGI. CDR3 coding DNA: TGTGCCAGCAGTTGGGCCGGGACAAGGTACACTGAAGCTTTCTTT. It yields the protein CASSWAGTRYTEAFF.

The chain carries TRBV28 and TRBJ2-1; 9 bases are a match to TRBD2. The ends lost 3 bases at V and 5 bases at J; junction bases unmatched: 2. The CDR3 spans 14 residues. Germline assignment: CDR1 MDHEN and CDR2 SYDVKM. For the CDR3, the DNA is TGTGCCAGCAGTTTCTTAGCGGGAGACAATGAGCAGTTCTTC. It translates to CASSFLAGDNEQFF.

The rearrangement joins TRBV7-9 to TRBJ2-2; D call uncertain. Germline lookup yields CDR1 SEHNR and CDR2 FQNEAQ (reference sequence). The V gene lost 0 bases and the J gene lost 0 bases, with 5 bases spanning the gap. The length of the CDR3 is 15 residues. CDR3 region: CASSLAETNTGELFF. The CDR3 DNA reads as TGTGCCAGCAGCTTAGCGGAGACGAACACCGGGGAGCTGTTTTTT.

The V call is TRBV7-9, the J call TRBJ2-5; the match to TRBD1 covers 8 bases. V trimming: 2 bases; J trimming: 7 bases; junction bases outside the gene matches: 15. The CDR3 has 17 residues. CDR1 is SEHNR, CDR2 FQNEAQ, per germline (reference sequence). For the CDR3, the DNA is TGTGCCAGCAGCTTAAGGCCCCCTGGCAGGGGGCGGGGGACCCAGTACTTC. Translated, it gives CASSLRPPGRGRGTQYF.

The chain couples TRBV28 to TRBJ2-7; TRBD1 aligns across 8 bases. CDR3 size: 14 residues. Trimming took 6 bases from V and 9 from J; bases not matched to a gene: 13. Per the germline V gene, CDR1 is MDHEN and CDR2 is SYDVKM. CDR3 nucleotides: TGTGCCAGCAGACGTGGACAGGGAAGGTTTGCGCAGTACTTC. Translation: CASRRGQGRFAQYF. Full variable domain (outside the CDR3, taken from reference TRBV28 and TRBJ2-7): DVKVTQSSRYLVKRTGEKVFLECVQDMDHENMFWYRQDPGLGLRLIYFSYDVKMKEKGDIPEGYSVSREKKERFSLILESASTNQTSMYLCASRRGQGRFAQYFGPGTRLTVT.

V gene TRBV5-6 combines with J gene TRBJ2-5; TRBD1 aligns across 7 bases. TRBJ2-7 matches the DNA end more closely, so the J call is doubtful. Germline V CDR1 and CDR2: SGHDT, YYEEEE. The CDR3 contains 13 residues. CDR3 nucleotide sequence: TGTGCCAGCAGCCGGGACAGTTTCTACGAGCAGTACTTC. Translated, it gives CASSRDSFYEQYF.

The chain couples TRBV30 to TRBJ2-7; 7 bases match TRBD1. The CDR3 spans 15 residues. Germline trimming cut 5 bases from V and 3 bases from J; bases unmatched to any gene: 13. The germline CDR1 and CDR2 sequences are GTSNPN and SVGIG (reference sequence). CDR3 amino acids: CAWGIKQGHFYEQYF. CDR3 coding DNA: TGTGCCTGGGGGATTAAACAGGGGCACTTCTACGAGCAGTACTTC. The full variable domain, in which reference TRBV30 and TRBJ2-7 provide the parts outside the CDR3, is SQTIHQWPATLVQPVGSPLSLECTVEGTSNPNLYWYRQAAGRGLQLLFYSVGIGQISSEVPQNLSASRPQDRQFILSSKKLLLSDSGFYLCAWGIKQGHFYEQYFGPGTRLTVT.

The chain employs TRBV7-8 and TRBJ1-6, with TRBD1 matching 7 bases. The CDR3 length is 15 residues. Germline V lookup: CDR1 SGHVS, CDR2 FQNEAQ. V dropped 5 bases and J dropped 9; count of bases not matched to a gene: 10. The CDR3 reads CASSPGQARGSPLHF. CDR3 coding DNA: TGTGCCAGCAGCCCAGGACAGGCCAGGGGTTCACCCCTCCACTTT.

This clone is a singleton in its sample. The chain couples TRBV7-9 to TRBJ2-1; TRBD2 agrees at 13 bases. Germline V gives CDR1 SEHNR, CDR2 FQNEAQ (reference sequence). The CDR3 length is 17 residues. After removal of 5 bases from V and 1 base from J, the junction contained 5 bases not matched to a gene. DNA for the CDR3: TGTGCCAGCAGCACAGGACTAGCGGGAGTTTCCTACAATGAGCAGTTCTTC. Its protein product is CASSTGLAGVSYNEQFF.

The CDR3 loop reads CASRDRKNTGELFF. The CDR3 DNA reads TGTGCCAGTAGAGATAGAAAGAACACCGGGGAGCTGTTTTTT. This chain connects TRBV19 to TRBJ2-2; D gene unclear. This CDR3 spans 14 amino acids. V shed 6 bases and J shed 1 base, with 9 bases lying between them. The germline V gene encodes CDR1 LNHDA and CDR2 SQIVND (reference sequence).

The chain uses TRBV28 and TRBJ1-1; a possible D gene is TRBD1 (5 bases). Trimming pared 3 bases from V and 7 bases from J, leaving 12 bases between. From germline, CDR1 is MDHEN and CDR2 SYDVKM. The CDR3 is 13 amino acids. The CDR3 DNA reads TGTGCCAGCAGTTTTTTACAGGAGATTGAAGCTTTCTTT. Translated, it gives CASSFLQEIEAFF.